This T cell receptor beta chain was captured in a study of blood T cells in healthy people across ages (dated by TCRdb to the mid-2010s). For context, the study as a whole: In model experiments, template switching captured about one uniquely barcoded TCR beta cDNA molecule for every two T cells. Using the same blood draw, the study looked at two additional independent replicas of 1 million unique cDNA reads for two donors, one aged 18 to 30 and the other aged 80 or older. Age-related changes in TCR beta repertoire diversity were measured in the study by deep sequencing normalized with unique cDNA molecular identifiers. To avoid experimental bias, donors of different ages were randomly spread across the sequencing lanes. Four age groups were formed from the donors: young (average around 15 years), middle-aged (roughly 38), aged (about 68) and long-lived (approximately 80).

The donors were around 39 Caucasian individuals from Russia, aged roughly 6 to 100 years, who were systemically healthy. Each donor gave ten milliliters of peripheral blood, collected into EDTA-treated Vacutainer tubes. Ficoll-Paque density-gradient centrifugation was used to isolate PBMCs, with at least 6 million obtained per sample. Total RNA, at least 6 micrograms per sample, was extracted from PBMCs with Trizol reagent. The percentages of naive CD45RAhigh/CD27high T cells were determined by flow cytometry on a PBMC aliquot from every donor. The method was 5' RACE. The sequencing machine was an Illumina HiSeq 2500. A second roughly 7 to 11 cycle PCR used a sample-barcoded 5' primer and a J-beta primer mix. A template-switch 5' adaptor carrying 12 random nucleotides introduced a unique molecular identifier onto each TCR beta cDNA molecule. At least 3 million CDR3-containing paired-end reads were obtained from each sample. All of the RNA was converted into first-strand cDNA using the Mint cDNA synthesis kit, with a TRBC-specific oligonucleotide serving as the primer. All cDNA was treated with uracil-DNA glycosylase and then went through a first 18-cycle PCR with the universal primers M1SS and BC2_uni_R. As for the authors' bioinformatics: Normalization of each sample was performed by random selection of 1 million high-quality reads, each carrying a distinct molecular identifier. Reads with shared molecular identifiers were discarded instead of being binned into consensus sequences. MiTCR, with a Q25 quality threshold and the strictest error-elimination algorithm, was used for CDR3 identification, clonotype clustering and error correction. A nonparametric unseen species model with Euler transformation was used to estimate lower-bound total TCR beta diversity. The public sequencing data were trimmed at Q25 with fastp and processed into clonotypes with MiXCR by TCRdb, which kept only in-frame beta chains. Entries are consolidated by CDR3 protein sequence, retaining the most common genes and DNA. TCRdb's processing, not the authors' own work, is the source of the V and J calls. The table for this sample lists fewer than 1,000,000 distinct CDR3 sequences; around 45% of them were counted only once. The ten largest clones capture nearly 20% of the sample.

The germline V gene (reference sequence) yields SGHNT for CDR1 and YYREEE for CDR2. The CDR3 sequence holds 14 residues, the cysteine and phenylalanine included. Here the CDR3 DNA is all that survives: 42 bases in frame from base 1. The paper's findings and limits, for the study overall: Observed TCR beta diversity correlated strongly with the percentage of naive T cells measured by flow cytometry. As age increased, observed TCR beta diversity per million T cells dropped in a roughly linear way, and a significant reduction was already evident by age 40. Conclusive comparison of naive and antigen-experienced compartments was prevented by the profiling of bulk unsorted PBMCs. Total diversity estimates from one million sequenced T cells were considered lower bounds and underestimates. Because donor CMV infection status was unknown, age-related changes in expanded clonotypes were potentially confounded. Compared with the aged group, more naive CD4+ T cells, fewer expanded clones and increased TCR diversity were shown by the long-lived group, suggesting age selection.

Concerning this clonotype itself: Its antigen is unknown. Base qualities are not recorded, but no much larger clone differs from it by a single base.

This chain joins TRBV5-4 to TRBJ2-5, with TRBD2 tentatively as D gene (7 bases match). The J call is uncertain, as TRBJ2-7 better fits the DNA end. The sequencing input was blood. The clonotype was recovered from a man aged 55 to 70 in good health. This receptor has the CDR3 CASSTWGGPHEQYF. The bases read TGTGCCAGCAGCACATGGGGGGGCCCACACGAGCAGTACTTC.